This note documents a single T cell receptor (beta chain) sequence. The antigen is undetermined. These data originate in a study of cytomegalovirus exposure and HLA in healthy donors. Regarding the study as a whole: Researchers reportedly found TCR beta sequences accurately predicted most subjects' HLA-A and HLA-B alleles.

60 Vbeta and 13 Jbeta primers were used in PCR. Repertoires were generated with immunoSEQ multiplex PCR, while TCRdb's copy carries only in-frame clones and drops some. The table records roughly 160,000 clones, roughly four fifths of them present only once. The ends were cut back, 5 bases at V and 2 bases at J, with 16 bases in the middle. This CDR3 spans 16 amino acids. CDR1 LNHDA and CDR2 SQIVND come from the germline V gene (reference sequence). This chain uses TRBV19 with TRBJ1-3; a possible D gene is TRBD1 (6 bases). This TCR came from a man in his forties or fifties in good health and CMV-seronegative. Input material: PBMCs. This CDR3 is CASSVQQGIAGNTIYF. CDR3 bases: TGTGCCAGTAGTGTCCAACAGGGAATTGCTGGAAACACCATATATTTT. The full variable domain, with the rest looked up from reference TRBV19 and TRBJ1-3, is DGGITQSPKYLFRKEGQNVTLSCEQNLNHDAMYWYRQDPGQGLRLIYYSQIVNDFQKGDIAEGYSVSREKKESFPLTVTSAQKNPTAFYLCASSVQQGIAGNTIYFGEGSWLTVV.